Listed below are T cell receptor beta chains from one sample, sequenced in a study of T-cell memory formation after mild COVID-19. TCRdb recomputed calls from the 5' RACE reads with MiXCR, one row per CDR3 protein. The repertoire holds some 350,000 distinct CDR3 sequences, with roughly 15% as singletons. Specimen: PBMCs or a T cell subset sorted from them (not recorded which). All receptors come from a man aged 18 to 29 who had mild COVID-19 (a few samples of this study predate the infection). Cell type and time point are not known. Each CDR3 is given with its conserved first and last residue. A D gene is named only where the DNA matches it firmly. The size of a clone is reported for some rows only, either as once, few or many, or as a class for expanded clones.

clone_size: .
j_call: TRBJ1-4
v_call: TRBV25-1
d_call: .
cdr3_nt: TGTGCCAGCAGTCAGCCGCCAGCTAATGAAAAACTGTTTTTT
cdr3_aa: CASSQPPANEKLFF

clone_size: .
j_call: TRBJ2-5
v_call: TRBV4-2
d_call: TRBD2
cdr3_nt: TGTGCCAGCAGCGGAAGGGGACTACAAGAGACCCAGTACTTC
cdr3_aa: CASSGRGLQETQYF

clone_size: few
j_call: TRBJ2-2
v_call: TRBV5-1
d_call: .
cdr3_nt: TGCGCCAGCAGCACCAGGGTTAACACCGGGGAGCTGTTTTTT
cdr3_aa: CASSTRVNTGELFF

clone_size: .
j_call: TRBJ2-5
v_call: TRBV7-9
d_call: .
cdr3_nt: TGTGCCAGCAGCCCCCCCCCACTAGTAGAGACCCAGTACTTC
cdr3_aa: CASSPPPLVETQYF

clone_size: .
j_call: TRBJ2-1
v_call: TRBV7-9
d_call: .
cdr3_nt: TGTGCCAGCAGCCAGGGGACAGCGGGGAGCAATGAGCAGTTCTTC
cdr3_aa: CASSQGTAGSNEQFF

clone_size: .
j_call: TRBJ2-5
v_call: TRBV3-1
d_call: .
cdr3_nt: TGTGCCAGCAGCCCCCGGATGTCCGTAGAGACCCAGTACTTC
cdr3_aa: CASSPRMSVETQYF

clone_size: few
j_call: TRBJ1-6
v_call: TRBV10-2
d_call: .
cdr3_nt: TGCGCCAGCAGTGAGCAAGAAGGGTGGAATTCACCCCTCCACTTT
cdr3_aa: CASSEQEGWNSPLHF

clone_size: .
j_call: TRBJ1-1
v_call: TRBV27
d_call: .
cdr3_nt: TGTGCCAGCAGTACTCAGGGTTGGACTGAAGCTTTCTTT
cdr3_aa: CASSTQGWTEAFF

clone_size: once
j_call: TRBJ2-5
v_call: TRBV7-7
d_call: .
cdr3_nt: TGTGCCAGCAGCACAGTCCTTCAAGAGACCCAGTACTTC
cdr3_aa: CASSTVLQETQYF

clone_size: .
j_call: TRBJ1-5
v_call: TRBV6-2/TRBV6-3
d_call: TRBD1
cdr3_nt: TGTGCCAGCAACCTGGGGACAGGGGGTCAGCCCCAGCATTTT
cdr3_aa: CASNLGTGGQPQHF

clone_size: few
j_call: TRBJ1-5
v_call: TRBV18
d_call: TRBD1
cdr3_nt: TGTGCCAGCTCACCTACCGCTCAGGGGGCATCCTATCAACCCCAGCATTTT
cdr3_aa: CASSPTAQGASYQPQHF

clone_size: .
j_call: TRBJ1-1
v_call: TRBV7-9
d_call: TRBD1
cdr3_nt: TGTGCCAGCAGCCAGACCGGGACAGGGCCTGAAGCTTTCTTT
cdr3_aa: CASSQTGTGPEAFF

clone_size: .
j_call: TRBJ2-3
v_call: TRBV7-9
d_call: .
cdr3_nt: TGTGCCAGCAGCGCCCGGGACTCAGATACGCAGTATTTT
cdr3_aa: CASSARDSDTQYF

clone_size: .
j_call: TRBJ1-4
v_call: TRBV20-1
d_call: .
cdr3_nt: TGCAGTGCTAGAGATCGGGCTGCAGGGTACGAAAAACTGTTTTTT
cdr3_aa: CSARDRAAGYEKLFF

clone_size: .
j_call: TRBJ2-2
v_call: TRBV6-6
d_call: .
cdr3_nt: TGTGCCAGCAGTTGGGTGATTGGGGTCCCCGGGGAGCTGTTTTTT
cdr3_aa: CASSWVIGVPGELFF

clone_size: .
j_call: TRBJ1-2
v_call: TRBV6-5
d_call: .
cdr3_nt: TGTGCCAGCAGTTACGGTGGGAGGGAGGGCTACACCTTC
cdr3_aa: CASSYGGREGYTF

clone_size: .
j_call: TRBJ1-4
v_call: TRBV20-1
d_call: .
cdr3_nt: TGCAGTGCTAGGGTAGGGGATGAAAAACTGTTTTTT
cdr3_aa: CSARVGDEKLFF

clone_size: .
j_call: TRBJ2-7
v_call: TRBV25-1
d_call: .
cdr3_nt: TGTGCCAGCAGTCCCTTAGGGGTTGGCTACGAGCAGTACTTC
cdr3_aa: CASSPLGVGYEQYF

clone_size: few
j_call: TRBJ2-4
v_call: TRBV28
d_call: .
cdr3_nt: TGTGCCAGCAGTTTGTATTTGGCGGAGGTCAAAAACATTCAGTACTTC
cdr3_aa: CASSLYLAEVKNIQYF